This T cell receptor beta chain was retrieved from a study of beta chain features in type 1 diabetes. Germline V gene lookup returns CDR1 DFQATT and CDR2 SNEGSKA (reference sequence). This CDR3 contains 11 residues. Trimming removed 5 bases from V and 8 bases from J, with 10 bases in between. As regards this clone: The antigen remains undetermined. The identical CDR3 is also encoded by other nucleotide sequences in the sample.

Whole-study findings and limits: TCRB CDR3 length was moderately but significantly reduced in all four CD4+ subsets of Type 1 diabetes patients. An over-representation of cells with high TCR expression could result from cDNA sequencing. It was not settled here whether HLA type affects TCRB rearrangement.

Every bit of the isolated RNA underwent reverse transcription, so sequencing read expressed TCRB transcripts. Only in-frame clones appear in the TCRdb table, and some are missing; sequencing was by immunoSEQ multiplex PCR. The data contain 250,000 to 350,000 clones, 13% to 15% of them singletons. Sequences were obtained from naive CD4+ T cells from blood. The clonotype originates from a man aged 25 to 40 with type 1 diabetes. The chain joins TRBV20-1 to TRBJ2-1; D perhaps matches TRBD1 (5 bases). CDR3 sequence reads: CSAPRVDEQFF. The CDR3 DNA reads TGCAGTGCTCCCAGGGTGGATGAGCAGTTCTTC.